This TCR beta chain stems from a study of CD8+ T cells in alopecia areata. On the study more broadly: A 6-month period off drug followed tofacitinib, which lasted 6 to 18 months.

Treatment here: oral pan-JAK inhibitor, 5-10 mg twice daily. From alopecia areata patients, lesional scalp punch biopsies and peripheral blood were collected. Isolation of CD4+ and CD8+ T cells from PBMCs was achieved by sorting. cDNA serving as the sequencing template came from extracted, reverse transcribed RNA. Clones were read by immunoSEQ multiplex PCR, and TCRdb kept only the in-frame ones, dropping some. The sample includes some 88,000 clones, roughly 47% of them seen just once. General study points: Against the mouse data, patients shared TCRs less clearly, possibly for HLA reasons.

This clone was seen only once. Its antigen is as yet unknown. V shed 5 bases and J shed 4 bases, with 9 bases lying between them. Germline values: CDR1 MNHEY, CDR2 SMNVEV (reference sequence). The CDR3 spans 13 residues. The gene calls are TRBV27 and TRBJ1-5; D gene unclear. The specimen was CD8+ T cells sorted from blood, collected at week 24, from a patient treated with tofacitinib. The source of this sequence is a human donor with alopecia areata. CDR3 in amino acids: CASSLRANQPQHF. DNA of the CDR3: TGTGCCAGCAGTCTAAGAGCTAATCAGCCCCAGCATTTT.